This entry concerns a single T cell receptor (beta chain). The CDR3 contains 15 residues. Per the germline V gene, CDR1 is MDHEN and CDR2 is SYDVKM. The J segment lost 0 bases and the V segment lost 1 base, leaving 0 bases of the junction unmatched. Per the original methods: Reference gene primers were amplified, and this amplification served to estimate nucleated cell counts. Generated by immunoSEQ multiplex PCR, the TCRdb table keeps only in-frame clones and is missing some. From that table come the V and J calls and clone size; the DNA was used to work out D and trimming. The sample lists approximately 190,000 clones, 88% occurring once. The data were taken from a study of blood T cell repertoires in COVID-19. Study-wide context: The United States, Italy and Spain supplied acute and convalescent COVID-19 samples. PBMCs, B-cell-depleted T cells, or T cells provided the cDNA or gDNA that made up the material.

The sequencing input was peripheral blood. The chain recombines TRBV28 with TRBJ1-3, with TRBD1 matching over 7 bases. This sequence was found in a man between 40 and 49 years old with active or convalescent COVID-19. The CDR3: CASSLSGGSGNTIYF. The CDR3 DNA follows: TGTGCCAGCAGTTTATCAGGGGGCTCTGGAAACACCATATATTTT.